A selection of T cell receptor beta chains follows, all from one sample in a study of T cells after yellow fever vaccination. TCRdb redid the calling of the 5' RACE reads with MiXCR, one entry per CDR3 protein. This sample yields almost 600,000 distinct CDR3 sequences, of which roughly 14% are seen a single time; around 15% belongs to the top ten. This sample comprised PBMCs, obtained on the day of the yellow fever booster vaccination. The receptors were sampled from a man under 40 who received the YFV17D yellow fever vaccine. Both conserved end residues are part of each CDR3. D genes are given only for firm matches. The size of a clone is reported for some rows only, either as once, few or many, or as a class for expanded clones.

TGCAGTGCGTCTACAGAGCTCGATACGCAGTATTTT,CSASTELDTQYF,-,TRBJ2-3,TRBV20-1,-
TGCAGTGCTAGGGGGCACCAAGAGACCCAGTACTTC,CSARGHQETQYF,many,TRBJ2-5,TRBV20-1,-
TGTGCCAGCAGCTTGAGTAGGGGGGCAGCCAAAAACATTCAGTACTTC,CASSLSRGAAKNIQYF,-,TRBJ2-4,TRBV7-2,-
TGCAGTGCTCGTAGCGGGAGGGCCGACAATGAGCAGTTCTTC,CSARSGRADNEQFF,-,TRBJ2-1,TRBV20-1,TRBD2
TGTGCCAGCAGCACAAATAGGGACAATGAGCAGTTCTTC,CASSTNRDNEQFF,few,TRBJ2-1,TRBV12-3/TRBV12-4,-
TGTGCCAGCAGCGTGAGACTAGGCTACCAAGAGACCCAGTACTTC,CASSVRLGYQETQYF,few,TRBJ2-5,TRBV7-6,-
TGCAGTGCCCCTCCCGACAGGGCTTCGGGGGTGGAAGAGACCCAGTACTTC,CSAPPDRASGVEETQYF,few,TRBJ2-5,TRBV20-1,-
TGCAGCGTTGAAACAGGGTCCACCGGGGAGCTGTTTTTT,CSVETGSTGELFF,-,TRBJ2-2,TRBV29-1,-
TGTGCCAGCAGCCCGTTTGGGGCCGGTACAGATACGCAGTATTTT,CASSPFGAGTDTQYF,few,TRBJ2-3,TRBV28,-
TGCAGCGTCAAACGGGACCAAGAGACCCAGTACTTC,CSVKRDQETQYF,few,TRBJ2-5,TRBV29-1,-
TGCGCCAGCAGCTTGATTTCAGGGTCCTACGAGCAGTACTTC,CASSLISGSYEQYF,few,TRBJ2-7,TRBV5-1,-
TGTGCCACCAGCAGAGATCAGGGTACGGAAGAGACCCAGTACTTC,CATSRDQGTEETQYF,many,TRBJ2-5,TRBV15,-
TGTGCCAGCAGCTCAAATAGCGGGCCGACCGTCGAGCAGTACTTC,CASSSNSGPTVEQYF,few,TRBJ2-7,TRBV7-2,TRBD2
TGTGCCAGCAGCTTAGTGCGGACAGGGTTTGATCAGCCCCAGCATTTT,CASSLVRTGFDQPQHF,-,TRBJ1-5,TRBV7-2,TRBD1
TGTGCCAGCAGCTTAGCCCTGCCCCCCGAATCCGGTCTCGCGCAGTACTTC,CASSLALPPESGLAQYF,few,TRBJ2-7,TRBV7-9,-
TGTGCCAGTAGTAACAGGGGTAATGGTGTTGAGCAGTTCTTC,CASSNRGNGVEQFF,-,TRBJ2-1,TRBV19,TRBD1
TGTGCCAGCAGCCGGACTGCCTCCTACGAGCAGTACTTC,CASSRTASYEQYF,few,TRBJ2-7,TRBV3-1,-
TGTGCCAGCAGTGAGCGGCGAACTAATGAAAAACTGTTTTTT,CASSERRTNEKLFF,few,TRBJ1-4,TRBV25-1,-
TGTGCCAGCAGTACCGGGACAGGGACCTATAGTGAAGCTTTCTTT,CASSTGTGTYSEAFF,-,TRBJ1-1,TRBV6-1,TRBD1
TGCAGCGTTATGTGGGGAAGCTCCTACGAGCAGTACTTC,CSVMWGSSYEQYF,few,TRBJ2-7,TRBV29-1,-
TGTGCCAGCCTAAAGGGAGTTAGCTACGAGCAGTACTTC,CASLKGVSYEQYF,-,TRBJ2-7,TRBV28,-
TGTGCCAGCAGCCTCCCGGGGTACTACAATGAGCAGTTCTTC,CASSLPGYYNEQFF,-,TRBJ2-1,TRBV12-3/TRBV12-4,-
TGTGCCAGCAGTTACCTAGGACTAGCGGGTGAGCAGTTCTTC,CASSYLGLAGEQFF,-,TRBJ2-1,TRBV6-2/TRBV6-3,TRBD2
TGTGCCAGTAGACCGTCACAGGGGAACCAATTAATCGGGGAGCTGTTTTTT,CASRPSQGNQLIGELFF,few,TRBJ2-2,TRBV19,TRBD1
TGCGCCAGCAGCCCGCGGACTAGCGGGAGTTTGAACACCGGGGAGCTGTTTTTT,CASSPRTSGSLNTGELFF,-,TRBJ2-2,TRBV5-1,TRBD2